One sample yielded the 22 T cell receptor beta chains listed below, sequenced in a study of blood T cells in healthy people across ages. The use of a sample-barcoded 5' primer and a J-beta primer mix characterized a second PCR of roughly 6 to 11 cycles. TCRdb analysed the 5' RACE reads with MiXCR anew, one entry per CDR3 protein. The profile covers roughly 1.5 million distinct CDR3 sequences, with approximately 43% appearing a single time and approximately 4% taken by the ten largest. Sequenced sample: blood. These receptors all come from a woman aged 18-30 years in good health.

This rearrangement joins TRBV9 to TRBJ2-3; no firm D call. The CDR3 has 13 amino acids. Trimming removed 1 base from V and 6 bases from J, with 9 bases in between. Germline CDR1 and CDR2: SGDLS and YYNGEE. DNA of the CDR3: TGTGCCAGCAGCGTATATAGGGCGGATACGCAGTATTTT. Its translation is CASSVYRADTQYF.

The V and J genes are TRBV20-1 and TRBJ2-3; 7 bases fit TRBD2. The CDR3 extends over 14 amino acids. CDR1 and CDR2 (germline): DFQATT, SNEGSKA (reference sequence). With V trimmed by 0 bases and J by 5 bases, 5 bases remained unmatched. The CDR3 is CSARDGGRIDTQYF. In nucleotides, the CDR3 is TGCAGTGCTAGAGACGGGGGGAGAATAGATACGCAGTATTTT.

This chain joins TRBV20-1 and TRBJ2-1; D is perhaps TRBD1 or TRBD2 (5 bases each). Deletions cut 7 bases from V and 7 bases from J, with 23 bases between. The CDR3 sequence is 15 residues long. Germline-derived CDR1 and CDR2 are DFQATT and SNEGSKA (reference sequence). DNA for the CDR3: TGCAGTGTTAGGGGTACTAGTTCCCCTCCAAATGAGCAGTTCTTC. It codes for CSVRGTSSPPNEQFF.

The chain joins TRBV6-2 or TRBV6-3 to TRBJ2-1; weak D call: TRBD1 (5 bases). Trimming shortened V by 6 bases and J by 13 bases, and 19 bases separated the two germline ends. Germline CDR1 is MNHEY and CDR2 is SVGEGT. The CDR3 loop spans 13 amino acids. The CDR3 region has the DNA TGTGCCAGCAGCACCTTGGGGCAAGAGACCCAGTTCTTC. It is translated as CASSTLGQETQFF.

This clonotype was detected only a few times. The genes are TRBV6-2 or TRBV6-3 and TRBJ2-5, with D possibly TRBD2 on 6 matching bases. Germline V gene sequence: CDR1 MNHEY, CDR2 SVGEGT. The CDR3 is 13 residues long. Trimming stripped 1 base from V and 8 bases from J, with 11 bases between. The CDR3 loop is CASSYWEVDTQYF. The DNA of the CDR3 is TGTGCCAGCAGTTACTGGGAGGTTGATACCCAGTACTTC.

This sequence joins TRBV29-1 and TRBJ1-1, with D unclear. The CDR3 contains 13 residues. Germline V gene lookup returns CDR1 SQVTM and CDR2 ANQGSEA. Deletions cut 4 bases from V and 2 bases from J, with 11 bases between. CDR3 region: CSVGELRNTEAFF. CDR3 coding DNA: TGCAGCGTTGGGGAGTTAAGAAACACTGAAGCTTTCTTT.

The chain couples TRBV10-3 to TRBJ2-4; D might be TRBD2 (6 bases). The J call may be wrong; the DNA end is better matched by TRBJ2-7. Germline lookup yields CDR1 ENHRY and CDR2 SYGVKD. The CDR3 is 14 amino acids. The chain's CDR3 is CAISEGGSYCEQYF. For the CDR3, the DNA is TGTGCCATCAGTGAAGGAGGGTCGTATTGCGAGCAGTACTTC.

This clonotype was observed a handful of times. V is TRBV7-8 and J is TRBJ1-2; D is perhaps TRBD1 (5 bases). CDR1 and CDR2 (germline): SGHVS, FQNEAQ. This CDR3 is 15 amino acids long. V lost 2 bases and J 3 bases, leaving 13 bases between the germline ends. The CDR3 DNA reads as TGTGCCAGCAGCTTATATGGGGGAAGGGACTATGGCTACACCTTC. Encoded protein: CASSLYGGRDYGYTF.

With respect to this clonotype: One base away lies a much larger clone, so this may be a sequencing read error. The rearrangement joins TRBV5-6 to TRBJ2-1, with 8 bases aligning to TRBD2. The trim removed 4 bases at V and 2 bases at J, leaving 5 bases unmatched. Germline CDR1 and CDR2: SGHDT and YYEEEE. The CDR3 totals 15 residues. This CDR3 is CASSLLADAYNEQFF. CDR3 nucleotides: TGTGCCAGCAGCCTACTAGCGGATGCCTACAATGAGCAGTTCTTC.

The chain couples TRBV13 to TRBJ1-1, with 8 bases aligning to TRBD1. The J segment lost 8 bases and the V segment lost 5 bases, leaving 4 bases of the junction unmatched. Germline values: CDR1 PRHDT, CDR2 FYEKMQ (reference sequence). The CDR3 extends over 12 amino acids. CDR3 sequence (DNA): TGTGCCAGCAGCATTGGACAGGGCGAAGCTTTCTTT. This sequence encodes CASSIGQGEAFF.

J is TRBJ2-7 and V is TRBV6-1; no clear D. Germline V lookup: CDR1 MNHNS, CDR2 SASEGT. Trimming cost V 3 bases and J 2 bases, with 11 bases left between them. This CDR3 has 14 amino acids. In nucleotides, the CDR3 is TGTGCCAGCAGTGACGTGGCCAAGACCTACGAGCAGTACTTC. It specifies CASSDVAKTYEQYF.

The genes are TRBV5-5 and TRBJ2-4; 7 nucleotides line up with TRBD1. Trimming cost V 3 bases and J 0 bases; bases outside gene matches: 12. Germline CDR1 reads SGHKS; CDR2 reads YYEKEE (reference sequence). This CDR3 has 18 residues. The CDR3 DNA sequence: TGTGCCAGCAGCTCGCGAGTGGGACAGCAACTAGCCAAAAACATTCAGTACTTC. This codes for CASSSRVGQQLAKNIQYF. The full variable domain, with the rest looked up from reference TRBV5-5 and TRBJ2-4, is DAGVTQSPTHLIKTRGQQVTLRCSPISGHKSVSWYQQVLGQGPQFIFQYYEKEERGRGNFPDRFSARQFPNYSSELNVNALLLGDSALYLCASSSRVGQQLAKNIQYFGAGTRLSVL.

The chain employs TRBV7-2 and TRBJ1-2; D remains unclear. V was cut by 10 bases and J by 8 bases, with 14 bases left in between. Germline values: CDR1 SGHTA, CDR2 FQGNSA. The CDR3 covers 11 residues. The CDR3 region is CATWTGEGYTF. The CDR3 DNA follows: TGTGCCACGTGGACCGGTGAGGGCTACACCTTC.

V gene TRBV29-1 combines with J gene TRBJ1-2, with D hard to call. Germline CDR1 reads SQVTM; CDR2 reads ANQGSEA. CDR3 length equals 14 residues. With 4 bases removed from V and 3 bases from J, the gap between germline ends came to 15 bases. As DNA, the CDR3 is TGCAGCGTTGTAGGGTCGGATGCCCACTATGGCTACACCTTC. Amino acids: CSVVGSDAHYGYTF.

The chain combines TRBV29-1 with TRBJ1-1, with D maybe TRBD1 (6 bases). From germline, CDR1 is SQVTM and CDR2 ANQGSEA. This CDR3 contains 14 residues. Trimming took 5 bases from V and 1 from J, leaving 14 bases between them. DNA of the CDR3: TGCAGCGTTCTGTCAGGGGTTTGGAACACTGAAGCTTTCTTT. Its translation is CSVLSGVWNTEAFF.

To note about this clonotype: This may arise from a read error, as a much more abundant clone is one base away. The J gene is TRBJ2-7, the V gene TRBV5-1, with 9 bases identical to TRBD1. The CDR3 contains 16 residues. The germline gives CDR1 SGHRS, CDR2 YFSETQ. The CDR3 is CASSTRTGEGTYEQSF. The CDR3 bases are TGCGCCAGCAGCACGAGGACAGGGGAAGGAACCTACGAGCAGTCCTTC.

This chain joins TRBV7-9 and TRBJ2-7; 8 nucleotides align to TRBD1. CDR3 length equals 16 residues. Germline lookup yields CDR1 SEHNR and CDR2 FQNEAQ (reference sequence). V was pared by 0 bases and J by 4 bases, with 8 bases of the junction left unmatched. DNA for the CDR3: TGTGCCAGCAGCTTAGCAAGAGGGGACAGGTTTTACGAGCAGTACTTC. It is translated as CASSLARGDRFYEQYF.

This clonotype showed up just a few times. The genes are TRBV20-1 and TRBJ2-5, with 8 bases matching TRBD2. This CDR3 is 13 amino acids long. V gave up 4 bases and J gave up 3 bases; unmatched junction bases: 4. Germline assignment: CDR1 DFQATT and CDR2 SNEGSKA (reference sequence). The CDR3 region has the DNA TGCAGTGCTATATTAGCGGGAAAAGAGACCCAGTACTTC. This codes for CSAILAGKETQYF.

V usage is TRBV18 and J usage is TRBJ2-1, with D possibly matching TRBD2 (6 bases). Germline assignment: CDR1 KGHSH and CDR2 LQKENI. Deletions cut 3 bases from V and 4 bases from J, with 16 bases between. The CDR3 covers 16 residues. The CDR3 DNA reads TGTGCCAGCTCACCGCCTAGGGGCGGGACGTACAATGAGCAGTTCTTC. Translated: CASSPPRGGTYNEQFF.

The gene calls are TRBV7-9 and TRBJ2-7, with 11 bases matching TRBD2. V lost 4 bases and J lost 7; bases outside the gene matches: 9. Looked up from germline, CDR1 is SEHNR and CDR2 is FQNEAQ (reference sequence). The CDR3 extends over 15 amino acids. The CDR3 reads CASSSPGLAENEQYF. The CDR3 DNA follows: TGTGCCAGCAGCTCACCGGGACTAGCGGAAAATGAGCAGTACTTC.

The chain has TRBV6-6 and TRBJ1-2; TRBD1 matches at 10 bases. Trimming removed 5 bases from V and 3 bases from J; junction bases left unmatched: 3. This CDR3 spans 14 amino acids. CDR1 MNHNY and CDR2 SVGAGI come from the germline V gene (reference sequence). The CDR3 loop reads CASSRTGGDYGYTF. CDR3 bases: TGTGCCAGCAGTAGGACAGGGGGTGACTATGGCTACACCTTC.

The chain combines TRBV10-3 with TRBJ2-1, with TRBD2 identical over 11 bases. CDR1 ENHRY and CDR2 SYGVKD come from the germline V gene. V gave up 10 bases and J gave up 6 bases; unmatched junction bases: 14. CDR3 size: 16 residues. The CDR3 region is CATLEPGLAEPNEQFF. The CDR3, as DNA: TGTGCCACCCTTGAACCGGGACTAGCGGAGCCCAATGAGCAGTTCTTC.